This T cell receptor beta chain was identified in a study of CD8 T cells in ankylosing spondylitis. Points from the study as a whole: Reportedly, disease-linked clones are significantly enriched in ankylosing spondylitis patients' matched synovial fluid.

In TCRdb, the 5' RACE reads were re-called with MiXCR into one record per CDR3 protein. The data contain around 210,000 distinct CDR3 sequences, approximately 8% of them singletons. This clonotype was seen at least ten times. The antigen remains undetermined. Looked up from germline, CDR1 is SGHRS and CDR2 is YFSETQ. The CDR3 sequence is 13 residues long. Trimming shortened V by 4 bases and J by 6 bases, and 13 bases separated the two germline ends. Sequenced sample: blood, either unsorted or a sorted T cell fraction (not recorded which). The sequence was collected from a female donor with ankylosing spondylitis or in good health (not recorded which). The chain couples TRBV5-1 to TRBJ1-2, with TRBD1 as a possible D gene (5 bases). CDR3 loop: CASSIRVGDGYTF. CDR3 bases: TGCGCCAGCAGCATCAGGGTGGGGGATGGCTACACCTTC.